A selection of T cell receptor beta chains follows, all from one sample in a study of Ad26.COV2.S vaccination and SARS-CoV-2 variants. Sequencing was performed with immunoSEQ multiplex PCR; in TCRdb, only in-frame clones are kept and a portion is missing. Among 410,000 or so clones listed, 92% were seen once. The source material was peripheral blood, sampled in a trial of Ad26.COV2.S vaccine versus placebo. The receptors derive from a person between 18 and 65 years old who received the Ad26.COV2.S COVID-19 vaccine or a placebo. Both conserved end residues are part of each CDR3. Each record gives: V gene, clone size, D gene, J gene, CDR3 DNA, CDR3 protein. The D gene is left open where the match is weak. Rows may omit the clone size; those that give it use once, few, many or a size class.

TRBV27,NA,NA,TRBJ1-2,TGTGCCAGCTCCCCGACCGAGTGGCAGGGTTATAACTATGGCTACACCTTC,CASSPTEWQGYNYGYTF
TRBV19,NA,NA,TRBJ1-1,TGTGCCAGTAGTATAGATGGAGGGATGAACACTGAAGCTTTCTTT,CASSIDGGMNTEAFF
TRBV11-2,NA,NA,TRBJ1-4,TGTGTCACTGGGGGGGATGAAAAACTGTTTTTT,CVTGGDEKLFF
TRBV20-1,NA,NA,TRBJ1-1,TGCAGTGCTAGAGAAGGCAGGAAAGCTTTCTTT,CSAREGRKAFF
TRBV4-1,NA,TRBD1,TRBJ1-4,TGCGCCAGCAGCCAGACAGGGCTTACTAATGAAAAACTGTTTTTT,CASSQTGLTNEKLFF
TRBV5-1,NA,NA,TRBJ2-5,TGCGCCAGCAGCCCCGGTGACACGGGCCAAGAGACCCAGTACTTC,CASSPGDTGQETQYF
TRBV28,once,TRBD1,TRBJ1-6,TGTGCCAGCATCTCGGGGACAGGGTATAATTCACCCCTCCACTTT,CASISGTGYNSPLHF
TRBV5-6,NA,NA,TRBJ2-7,TGTGCCAGCAGCTCCGCAGGGGTTATGTCCTACGAGCAGTACTTC,CASSSAGVMSYEQYF
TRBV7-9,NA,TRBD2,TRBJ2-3,TGTGCCAGCAGCCGTTCGCGGGGGACCACAGATACGCAGTATTTT,CASSRSRGTTDTQYF
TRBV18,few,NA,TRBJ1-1,TGTGCCAGCTCTCAGGGTTTGGGCGACACTGAAGCTTTCTTT,CASSQGLGDTEAFF
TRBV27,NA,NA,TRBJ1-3,TGTGCCAGCAGTGACGGGGGCACCATATATTTT,CASSDGGTIYF
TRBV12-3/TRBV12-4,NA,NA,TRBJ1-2,TGTGCCAGCAGTTTCAGCTATGGCTACACCTTC,CASSFSYGYTF
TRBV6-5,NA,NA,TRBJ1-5,TGTGCCAGCAGGCCGGACAGAAATCATCAGCCCCAGCATTTT,CASRPDRNHQPQHF
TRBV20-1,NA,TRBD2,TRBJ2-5,TGCAGTGCTAGTTGGGAGGGGGAGACCCAGTACTTC,CSASWEGETQYF
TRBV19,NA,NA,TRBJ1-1,TGTGCCAGTTCCTCCTTTGGTAGTACTGAAGCTTTCTTT,CASSSFGSTEAFF
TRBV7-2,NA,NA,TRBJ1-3,TGTGCCAGCAGCTTAGACGGCAGCCTCCCTGGAAACACCATATATTTT,CASSLDGSLPGNTIYF
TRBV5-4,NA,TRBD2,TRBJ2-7,TGTGCCAGCACCCCGGGACTAGCGGGGCACTCCTACGAGCAGTACTTC,CASTPGLAGHSYEQYF
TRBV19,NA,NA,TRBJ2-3,TGTGCCAGTATAGCAAGTCGGGGCCCCACAGATACGCAGTATTTT,CASIASRGPTDTQYF
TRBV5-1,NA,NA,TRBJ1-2,TGCGCCAGCCGCTCGTCAAGAGGAGTGGATGGCTACACCTTC,CASRSSRGVDGYTF
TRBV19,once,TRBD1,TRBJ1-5,TGTGCCAGTAGTACGGACAGGGTTTGGGATCAGCCCCAGCATTTT,CASSTDRVWDQPQHF
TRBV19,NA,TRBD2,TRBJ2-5,TGTGCCAGTAATATTCGGCTAGCGGGGGTGGAGACCCAGTACTTC,CASNIRLAGVETQYF
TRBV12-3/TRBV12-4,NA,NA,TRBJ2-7,TGTGCCAGCAGTCCCGGTATCTACGAGCAGTACTTC,CASSPGIYEQYF
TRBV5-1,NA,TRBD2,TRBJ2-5,TGCGCCAGCAGCGGTATTGGGGGGGTGAGACAAGAGACCCAGTACTTC,CASSGIGGVRQETQYF
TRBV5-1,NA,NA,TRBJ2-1,TGCGCCAGCAGCTTGTATCCTCCGGGGAGCTCCTACAATGAGCAGTTCTTC,CASSLYPPGSSYNEQFF
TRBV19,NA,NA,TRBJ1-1,TGTGCCAGTAGTATAGATGACGGGAACACTGAAGCTTTCTTT,CASSIDDGNTEAFF
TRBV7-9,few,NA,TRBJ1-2,TGTGCCAGCAGCTTAAAGGGGCAGATAGCGAGAGGCTACACCTTC,CASSLKGQIARGYTF
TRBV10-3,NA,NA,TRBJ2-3,TGTGCCATCAGTGAGTCGCCAGGGAGCTCCACAGATACGCAGTATTTT,CAISESPGSSTDTQYF
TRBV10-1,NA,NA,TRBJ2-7,TGCGCCGGAATTTCGCGGGACAGTTCCTACGAGCAGTACTTC,CAGISRDSSYEQYF
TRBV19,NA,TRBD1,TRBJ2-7,TGTGCCAGTAGTATAGGGACAGGGTTCTACGAGCAGTACTTC,CASSIGTGFYEQYF
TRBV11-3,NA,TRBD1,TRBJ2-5,TGTGCCAGCAGCTCCAGGACAGGGGAGGGAGAGACCCAGTACTTC,CASSSRTGEGETQYF
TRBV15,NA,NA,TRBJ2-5,TGTGCCACCAGCAGAGGGGTTGGGGGGAAGACCCAGTACTTC,CATSRGVGGKTQYF
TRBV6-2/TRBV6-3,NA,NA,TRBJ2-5,TGTGCCAGCAGTTACCTCCAGTACCAAGAGACCCAGTACTTC,CASSYLQYQETQYF
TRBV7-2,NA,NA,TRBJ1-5,TGTGCCAGCAGCCCGGGACGGGGTCAGCCCCAGCATTTT,CASSPGRGQPQHF
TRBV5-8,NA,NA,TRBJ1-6,TGTGCCAGCAGCTTGGTAGACAGCATCGGGGTTAATTCACCCCTCCACTTT,CASSLVDSIGVNSPLHF
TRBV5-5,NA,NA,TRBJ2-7,TGTGCCAGCAGCTTGGCCGGCGCTACCGCCTACGAGCAGTACTTC,CASSLAGATAYEQYF
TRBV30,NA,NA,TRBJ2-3,TGTGCCTGGGCCAGGGTAGTAACAGATACGCAGTATTTT,CAWARVVTDTQYF
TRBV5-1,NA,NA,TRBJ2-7,TGCGCCAGCAGCGAGCCGACAATGGGCGAGCAGTACTTC,CASSEPTMGEQYF
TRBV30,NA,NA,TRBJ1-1,TGTGCCTGGATTGGGGCGTACACTGAAGCTTTCTTT,CAWIGAYTEAFF
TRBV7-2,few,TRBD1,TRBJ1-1,TGTGCCAGCAGCCGGACAGGGAACACTGAAGCTTTCTTT,CASSRTGNTEAFF
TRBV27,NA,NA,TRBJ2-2,TGTGCCAGCAGTTTGGCTTTTACCGGGGAGCTGTTTTTT,CASSLAFTGELFF
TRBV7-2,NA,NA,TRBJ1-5,TGTGCCAGCAGCTCATCAGGGTTCTCGGGCAATCAGCCCCAGCATTTT,CASSSSGFSGNQPQHF
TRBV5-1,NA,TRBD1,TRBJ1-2,TGCGCCAGCAGCCGTCGACAGGGGGCAAACTATGGCTACACCTTC,CASSRRQGANYGYTF
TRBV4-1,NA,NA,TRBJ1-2,TGCGCCAGCAGCCAAATCTCCGTAGCAGGGGCTAACTATGGCTACACCTTC,CASSQISVAGANYGYTF
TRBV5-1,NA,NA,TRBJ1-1,TGCGCCAGCAGCTCCTGGGGGAGGGAAGCTTTCTTT,CASSSWGREAFF
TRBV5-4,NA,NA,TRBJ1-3,TGTGCCAGCAGCTTCGGGGAAGACCTAAACACCATATATTTT,CASSFGEDLNTIYF
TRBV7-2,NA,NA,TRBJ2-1,TGTGCCAGCAGCTTTATCGGGGCTTCCTACAATGAGCAGTTCTTC,CASSFIGASYNEQFF
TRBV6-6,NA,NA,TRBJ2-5,TGTGCCAGCAGTTACGGCCGCCGATTCCAAGAGACCCAGTACTTC,CASSYGRRFQETQYF
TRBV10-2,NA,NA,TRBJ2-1,TGCGCCATACCGCGGGATGAGCAGTTCTTC,CAIPRDEQFF
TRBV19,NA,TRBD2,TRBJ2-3,TGTGCCAGTAGCCATAGCGGGGGGTATGCAGATACGCAGTATTTT,CASSHSGGYADTQYF
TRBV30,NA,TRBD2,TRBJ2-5,TGTGCCTGGAGTGTACTAGGGACTAGCGGGGGGGCATTTCAGCGCTCGAAGACCCAGTACTTC,CAWSVLGTSGGAFQRSKTQYF
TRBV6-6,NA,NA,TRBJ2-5,TGTGCCAGCGCGTCCCTTACCCCAGAGACCCAGTACTTC,CASASLTPETQYF
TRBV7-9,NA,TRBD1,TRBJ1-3,TGTGCCAGCAGCTCAACTAACAGGGGGGAAAACACCATATATTTT,CASSSTNRGENTIYF
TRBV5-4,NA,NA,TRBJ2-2,TGTGCCAGCAGCTTGTGGGCACCAGGGGTGTCGAACACCGGGGAGCTGTTTTTT,CASSLWAPGVSNTGELFF
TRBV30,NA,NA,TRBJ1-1,TGTGCCTGGGGGGCAGGGCTTCCCGAAGCTTTCTTT,CAWGAGLPEAFF
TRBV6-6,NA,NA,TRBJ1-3,TGTGCCAGCAGTTATAGGGGCGGCTCTGGAAACACCATATATTTT,CASSYRGGSGNTIYF
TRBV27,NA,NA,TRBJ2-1,TGTGCCAGCCGAACCCCACACAATGAGCAGTTCTTC,CASRTPHNEQFF
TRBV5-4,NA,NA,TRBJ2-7,TGTGCCAGCAGCATCCGACCGATCTACGAGCAGTACTTC,CASSIRPIYEQYF
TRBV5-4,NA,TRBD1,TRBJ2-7,TGTGCCAGCAGCAAGGGACAGGGGGCTCGATTAGGTGAGCAGTACTTC,CASSKGQGARLGEQYF
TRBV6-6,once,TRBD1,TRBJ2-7,TGTGCCAGCAGTCAGACTCGGGACAGAAAACATACCTACGAGCAGTACTTC,CASSQTRDRKHTYEQYF
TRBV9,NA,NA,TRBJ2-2,TGTGCCAGCAGCGTAGCCTCAGGGGGGGCCGGGGAGCTGTTTTTT,CASSVASGGAGELFF